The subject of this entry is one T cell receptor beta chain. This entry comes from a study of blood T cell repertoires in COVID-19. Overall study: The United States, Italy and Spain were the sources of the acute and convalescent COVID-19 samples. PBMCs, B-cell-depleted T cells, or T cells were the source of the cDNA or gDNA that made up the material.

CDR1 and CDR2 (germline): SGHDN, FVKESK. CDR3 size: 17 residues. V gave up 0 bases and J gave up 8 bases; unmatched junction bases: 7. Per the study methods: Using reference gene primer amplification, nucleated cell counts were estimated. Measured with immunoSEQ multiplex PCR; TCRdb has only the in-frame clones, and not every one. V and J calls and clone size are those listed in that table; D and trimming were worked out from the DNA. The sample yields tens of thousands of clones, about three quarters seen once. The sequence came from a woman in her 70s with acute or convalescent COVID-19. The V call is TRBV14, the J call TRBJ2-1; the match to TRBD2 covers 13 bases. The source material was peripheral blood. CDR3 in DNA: TGTGCCAGCAGCCAAGATCGGACTAGCGGGAGTTTCGATGAGCAGTTCTTC. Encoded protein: CASSQDRTSGSFDEQFF. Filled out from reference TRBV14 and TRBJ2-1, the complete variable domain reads EAGVTQFPSHSVIEKGQTVTLRCDPISGHDNLYWYRRVMGKEIKFLLHFVKESKQDESGMPNNRFLAERTGGTYSTLKVQPAELEDSGVYFCASSQDRTSGSFDEQFFGPGTRLTVL.